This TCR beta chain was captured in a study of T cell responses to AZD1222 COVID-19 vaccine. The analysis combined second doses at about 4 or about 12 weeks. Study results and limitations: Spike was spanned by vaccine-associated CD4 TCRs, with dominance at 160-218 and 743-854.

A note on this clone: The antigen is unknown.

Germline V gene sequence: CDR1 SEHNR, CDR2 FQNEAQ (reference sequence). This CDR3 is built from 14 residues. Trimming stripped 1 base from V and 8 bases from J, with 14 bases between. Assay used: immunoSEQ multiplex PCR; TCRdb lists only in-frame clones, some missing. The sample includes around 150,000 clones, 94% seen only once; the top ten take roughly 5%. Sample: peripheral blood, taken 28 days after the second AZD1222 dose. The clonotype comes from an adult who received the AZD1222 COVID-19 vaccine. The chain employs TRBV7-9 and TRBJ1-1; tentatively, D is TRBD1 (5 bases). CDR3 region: CASSLVAPRAEAFF. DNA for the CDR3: TGTGCCAGCAGCTTAGTGGCCCCCAGGGCAGAAGCTTTCTTT. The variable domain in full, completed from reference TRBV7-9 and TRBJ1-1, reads DTGVSQNPRHKITKRGQNVTFRCDPISEHNRLYWYRQTLGQGPEFLTYFQNEAQLEKSRLLSDRFSAERPKGSFSTLEIQRTEQGDSAMYLCASSLVAPRAEAFFGQGTRLTVV.